Included here is one T cell receptor beta chain sequence, with context. The clone's antigen remains unknown. No much larger clone exists at a distance of one base, and base qualities are not known. Trimming leaves V shorter by 5 bases and J shorter by 9 bases, with the junction holding 10 bases beyond the gene matches. The germline V gene (reference sequence) gives CDR1 as GTSNPN and CDR2 as SVGIG. The CDR3 goes from the cysteine to the phenylalanine over 14 residues. The read is trimmed to its CDR3 DNA, 42 bases read in frame from base 1. To prepare the library, the immunoSEQ multiplex PCR assay was applied. For the multiplex PCR, a mixture combining 60 forward primers for TCR Vbeta segments and 13 reverse primers for TCR Jbeta segments was used. A multiplex PCR assay on genomic DNA amplified the CDR3 region of rearranged TCR beta genes. The amplified TCR beta libraries were sequenced on the Illumina HiSeq System as 87-base-pair reads. On the authors' methods: A later analysis tallied 70 million to 100 million unique TCR beta chains across the 640 or so repertoires, and approximately 11 million of those chains were shared by two or more donors. To remove PCR and sequencing errors, raw reads were error-corrected and collapsed into unique sequences using a nearest-neighbor algorithm that merged closely related sequences. V, D and J gene segments were assigned by aligning CDR3 sequences to IMGT reference sequences. For a sequence to be retained, a match of at least six nucleotides to both a V gene segment and a J gene segment was required. A rearrangement was called productive if the CDR3 had no stop codons and remained in frame with V and J, and every other rearrangement was called non-productive. CDR3 was defined according to IMGT convention as the region running from the second conserved V-encoded cysteine to the conserved J-encoded phenylalanine. The earlier analysis of 450 to 750 of the donors excluded any sequence lacking an unambiguous match to a single V gene segment. In an earlier analysis of a few hundred of the donors, a V segment was called functional when productive rearrangements were above 56.7%, and segregating when the standard deviation between donors exceeded 5%. A statistical classification framework was built for diagnosing cytomegalovirus status from the catalog of TCR beta chain sequences. V and J gene assignment, in a later analysis, came from comparing TCR nucleotide sequences with IMGT/GENE-DB human TR gene sequences. The TCRdist pipeline was used in a later analysis to assign CDR3 sequences and most-parsimonious VDJ recombination scenarios. In a later analysis, every TCR beta chain was defined by the combination of its CDR3 amino acid sequence and its V-gene family, and reads without a unique V-gene family were dropped. In a later analysis, around 650 highly shared, low-generation-probability nucleotide sequences were removed to address suspected cross-contamination and a sequencing artifact. In a later analysis, a clonal expansion index was calculated for each public chain from normalized within-repertoire ranks of inferred template counts. A later analysis computed generation probabilities with a VDJ recombination model fitted to out-of-frame rearrangements, and checked the results against IGoR. Hypergeometric tests were used in a later analysis to score TCR-TCR, TCR-HLA and TCR-CMV co-occurrence, with a repertoire-size bias correction applied to the TCR pairs. In a later analysis, false discovery rates were estimated by permuting HLA or CMV assignments 20 times. In a later analysis, co-occurring TCRs were grouped with DBSCAN, and TCRdist sequence similarity was added when clustering was performed within HLA-allele-positive subsets. For co-occurrence clustering, repertoires with fewer than 30,000 or more than 120,000 public chains were excluded, along with about five repertoires with anomalous nucleotide sharing. Held by TCRdb, this immuneACCESS table contains in-frame sequences only and omits some clones. Under half of the omission traces to an unresolved V gene where checked; the cause of the rest is unknown. V and J calls and clone size are given by that table; D and trimming were obtained from the DNA. This sample gives about 150,000 clones in total; approximately 82% of them show up just once. The ten top clones hold about 6.1% of the sample.

The sample belongs to a study of cytomegalovirus exposure and HLA in healthy donors (dated by TCRdb to the late 2010s). Regarding the complete study: An earlier analysis of approximately 640 of the donors reported roughly 300 Gb of sequence data and some 100 million unique TCR beta sequences from about 180 million T cells. Around 330 gigabases of sequencing data and around 80 million unique TCR sequences made up an early release that covered fewer than 650 HLA-typed donors. The genetic ancestry cluster associated with self-reported Caucasian donors included around 76% of the roughly 410 genotyped donors. The study aimed to test whether signatures of past pathogen exposure could be identified by cataloging public T cell receptors. Using immunosequencing, the study profiled T cell repertoires from 640 or so subjects and related those repertoires to cytomegalovirus serostatus. In addition to the first cohort of 650 to 800 subjects, a separate validation cohort of under 150 different subjects was used. The study combined high-throughput TCR immunosequencing, statistical association of individual TCRs with disease status, and machine learning to predict cytomegalovirus infection status. In a later analysis, previously published TCR beta repertoires from some 640 donors were re-analyzed and high-resolution HLA genotyping was added so that TCR occurrence patterns could be studied. Rather than using new phenotypic data, the later analysis identified candidate immune exposures from TCR beta sequences and from how often those sequences occurred across donors. In an earlier analysis of roughly 580 of the donors, high-throughput TCR beta sequencing was used to judge whether each TCR beta V gene segment behaved as functional or pseudogenic. Donor age, sex, ethnicity and CMV serostatus were collected together with the repertoire data. A later genetic analysis used genome-wide SNP genotypes for about 65% of the 666 donors, treating that subset as a discovery cohort. All discovery cohort repertoires had been generated using a single sequencing platform. Class I and class II HLA loci were covered by the typing at four-digit resolution. The number of typed donors differed by locus: about 629-630 for A, B, C, DRB1 and DQB1; approximately 530 for DQA1; 606 for DPA1; and around 450 for DPB1. Several DR-DQ haplotypes were treated as single units for association and clustering because of strong linkage in the cohort. Among a few hundred genotyped donors of the cohort, an average of 235,054 unique TCR beta nucleotide sequences were sequenced per donor, roughly 18% of them non-productive.

Here is what the overall study found, with its caveats: In both the original and validation cohorts, the classifier was reported to diagnose cytomegalovirus status with high specificity and sensitivity. Linkage disequilibrium might explain the correlated functional status among segregating V segments, but an unknown experimental factor could not be excluded. The authors suggested that the approach could potentially be generalized to other disease states and immunological phenotypes. In a later genetic analysis, a missense DCLRE1C variant was associated with V-gene and J-gene trimming of TCR beta chains, and the association was replicated in an independent cohort. In vitro tests confirmed that a few of the cytomegalovirus-associated TCR beta chains recognize cytomegalovirus antigens. A cluster of highly shared sequence variants was judged likely to represent a technical artifact of the sequencing pipeline. Because counts were too low, roughly 18 rarely observed V segments, including chromosome 9 orphons, were left out of the earlier analysis of some 640 of the donors. For the cohort, immune exposure information was limited to CMV serostatus. A later analysis reported that several top co-occurrence clusters appeared linked to parvovirus B19, influenza, CMV and Epstein-Barr virus. A further reported finding was that TCR beta sequences accurately predicted the HLA-A and HLA-B alleles for most subjects in the first cohort. Because some donors lacked HLA typing at each locus, the association tests relied only on the typed subset. Compared with equally common non-associated chains, HLA-associated TCR beta chains in a later analysis were more clonally expanded and had lower generation probabilities. According to a later analysis, most CMV-associated TCR beta chains appeared to be HLA-restricted, and the HLA associations seemed to be driven largely by CMV exposure. In this cohort, only TCR beta chains were sequenced, and detectable features were limited by the absence of alpha or paired-chain data. A later genetic analysis reported fewer N-insertions in productive TCRs among donors in an Asian-associated ancestry cluster than the roughly 620-donor mean. A later analysis found that TCR association rates varied across HLA loci, with DRB1 alleles showing the most associated TCRs and HLA-C alleles the fewest. When HLA alleles, especially DR and DQ, strongly co-occurred, TCR associations were difficult to assign to individual alleles. While some public TCRs were present in many individuals, most TCR sequences turned up only very rarely across donors. The presence/absence analyses assumed that sequencing depth was roughly uniform across donors, and that assumption may not be true. At a false discovery rate of 0.05, a later analysis linked some 18,000 TCR beta sequences to specific HLA alleles. The study listed 150 to 200 TCR beta chains as associated with cytomegalovirus. Broadly in line with IMGT annotations, most TCR beta V segments showed up in productive rearrangements about 87% or about 30% of the time in an earlier analysis of around 600 of the donors. The 87-base-pair reads could not distinguish some IMGT-functional V segments, including TRBV6-2 and TRBV6-3, so those segments were excluded.

The cohort consisted of some 730 healthy bone marrow donors. Cohort members were all nominally healthy when sampled, although unrecorded immune exposures were likely present. The donor tested CMV seropositive and was one of the 289 seropositive cohort members. Every donor gave a peripheral blood sample, and the peripheral blood mononuclear cells from that sample were used for TCR beta sequencing. The Qiagen DNeasy Blood Extraction Kit was used to extract genomic DNA from the blood cell samples. The specimen was PBMCs. The rearrangement joined TRBV30 to TRBJ1-6, with 7 central nucleotides matching TRBD1. This receptor was obtained from a woman aged 45 to 65 in good health and CMV-seropositive. This receptor has the CDR3 CAWVDGGGSSPLHF. In nucleotides, the sequence is TGTGCCTGGGTCGACGGAGGGGGCAGTTCACCCCTCCACTTT.